The 26 T cell receptor beta chains given below trace back to one sample, sequenced in a study of identical twins. Each CDR3 protein is one row after TCRdb ran MiXCR on the 5' RACE reads. The top ten hold roughly 8% of the sample, which has about 150,000 distinct CDR3 sequences, under 4.5% seen once. The sequencing sample was made of memory T cells sorted from blood. Receptors were obtained from a man aged 18-30 years in good health.

The sample holds many counts of this clonotype. The chain couples TRBV5-1 to TRBJ2-6; D assignment may be TRBD1 or TRBD2 (5 bases each). V was clipped by 2 bases and J by 2 bases, with 8 bases between them. Germline-derived CDR1 and CDR2 are SGHRS and YFSETQ. The CDR3 has 15 amino acids. DNA of the CDR3: TGCGCCAGCAGCTTTATGGGGGCTGGGGCCAACGTCCTGACTTTC. It yields the protein CASSFMGAGANVLTF.

The table lists this clonotype with a few counts. This chain connects TRBV2 to TRBJ2-7; TRBD1 might be the D (6 bases). V lost 6 bases and J 11 bases, leaving 14 bases between the germline ends. The CDR3 consists of 11 residues. Per the germline V gene, CDR1 is SNHLY and CDR2 is FYNNEI. CDR3 protein: CASSVDSLEYV. The CDR3 coding sequence is TGTGCCAGCAGCGTGGACAGCCTTGAGTACGTC.

This clonotype was counted ten times or more. The rearrangement uses TRBV7-6 and TRBJ2-3; 7 bases are shared with TRBD2. The CDR3 extends over 16 amino acids. Unmatched junction bases numbered 8, after V lost 0 bases and J lost 5 bases. Germline CDR1 is SGHVS and CDR2 is FNYEAQ. CDR3 DNA: TGTGCCAGCAGCTTAGCGCTACCGGGAGGTGAAGATACGCAGTATTTT. Translating gives CASSLALPGGEDTQYF.

This clonotype has ten or more counts. This chain uses TRBV28 with TRBJ2-7; tentative D call: TRBD1 (6 bases). Trimming pared 7 bases from V and 5 bases from J, leaving 15 bases between. This CDR3 has 13 amino acids. Per germline, CDR1 MDHEN and CDR2 SYDVKM. CDR3 amino acids: CASIKQGVNEQYF. The CDR3 DNA reads as TGTGCCAGCATAAAACAGGGTGTAAACGAGCAGTACTTC.

This clonotype was recorded a few times. This chain uses TRBV5-1 with TRBJ1-2, with D perhaps matching TRBD1 (5 bases). Germline V gives CDR1 SGHRS, CDR2 YFSETQ. Trimming removed 7 bases at V and 2 bases at J, with 15 bases between. The CDR3 is 14 residues long. In DNA, the CDR3 is TGCGCCAGCCGTATAGGGGTTGCCAACTATGGCTACACCTTC. The encoded protein is CASRIGVANYGYTF.

The table lists this clonotype with many counts. This sequence joins TRBV9 and TRBJ2-3; 7 positions match TRBD1. With V trimmed by 3 bases and J by 0 bases, 7 bases remained unmatched. This CDR3 is built from 16 residues. In germline, CDR1 is SGDLS, CDR2 YYNGEE. CDR3 DNA: TGTGCCAGCAGCGGGGACAGATGGTCTAGCACAGATACGCAGTATTTT. It codes for CASSGDRWSSTDTQYF.

In this sample, this clonotype turned up many times. The CDR3 loop reads CSALAGGPDNEQFF. For the CDR3, the DNA is TGCAGTGCTTTAGCGGGAGGGCCGGACAATGAGCAGTTCTTC. The chain has TRBV20-1 and TRBJ2-1; 11 bases agree with TRBD2. There are 14 residues in the CDR3. V lost 5 bases and J lost 5; bases outside the gene matches: 5. Germline lookup yields CDR1 DFQATT and CDR2 SNEGSKA (reference sequence).

This clonotype was found many times. The chain uses TRBV12-3 or TRBV12-4 and TRBJ2-3, with 9 bases matching TRBD1. CDR3 length: 16 amino acids. V gave up 6 bases and J gave up 0 bases; unmatched junction bases: 7. CDR3 protein: CASRVSGTGSTDTQYF. The CDR3 bases are TGTGCCAGCAGAGTTTCCGGGACAGGGAGCACAGATACGCAGTATTTT.

The chain couples TRBV14 to TRBJ2-1; 7 bases are a match to TRBD2. There are 15 residues in the CDR3. Germline values: CDR1 SGHDN, CDR2 FVKESK. Trimming removed 3 bases from V and 7 bases from J; junction bases left unmatched: 9. CDR3 sequence reads: CASSHLGLADNEQFF. The CDR3, as DNA: TGTGCCAGCAGCCATTTAGGCCTAGCGGATAATGAGCAGTTCTTC.

The rearrangement links TRBV19 to TRBJ2-3; unclear D gene. The V end was cut by 10 bases, the J end by 4 bases, with 12 bases between. The germline V gene has CDR1 LNHDA and CDR2 SQIVND (reference sequence). This CDR3 contains 12 residues. The CDR3, as DNA: TGTGCCACTTCAGAGCCGGCAGATACGCAGTATTTT. It encodes CATSEPADTQYF.

In this sample, this clonotype turned up many times. The rearrangement links TRBV4-1 to TRBJ1-5; 8 nucleotides line up with TRBD1. Germline CDR1 reads MGHRA; CDR2 reads YSYEKL. This CDR3 is built from 15 residues. V lost 0 bases to trimming and J lost 5 bases; unmatched junction nucleotides: 3. Written as DNA, the CDR3 is TGCGCCAGCAGCCAAGATGAGACAGGGGATCAGCCCCAGCATTTT. Its protein is CASSQDETGDQPQHF.

DNA of the CDR3: TGTGCCAGCAGATGGACTAGCGTCAATGAGCAGTTCTTC. This sequence encodes CASRWTSVNEQFF. The chain couples TRBV6-2 or TRBV6-3 to TRBJ2-1; 9 nucleotides line up with TRBD2. The CDR3 consists of 13 residues. V shed 6 bases, J shed 6 bases, and the junction held 3 bases outside the gene matches. In germline, CDR1 is MNHEY, CDR2 SVGEGT.

This clonotype was counted many times. The chain couples TRBV24-1 to TRBJ2-6; no clear D. Germline lookup yields CDR1 KGHDR and CDR2 SFDVKD. The CDR3 is made up of 15 amino acids. The ends were cut back, 5 bases at V and 0 bases at J, with 7 bases in the middle. The CDR3 bases are TGTGCCACCAGTGGGACGCTCTCTGGGGCCAACGTCCTGACTTTC. It encodes CATSGTLSGANVLTF.

The sample holds a few counts of this clonotype. The rearrangement joins TRBV29-1 to TRBJ1-1; D gene uncertain. CDR1 and CDR2 from the germline V gene are SQVTM and ANQGSEA. This CDR3 region has 9 residues. The CDR3 reads CSCSAEAFF. The CDR3 DNA reads TGCAGTTGCTCGGCTGAAGCTTTCTTT.

This clonotype was recorded at least ten times. The chain carries TRBV3-1 and TRBJ1-4, with 9 bases identical to TRBD1. The germline CDR1 and CDR2 sequences are LGHDT and YNNKEL (reference sequence). This CDR3 region has 15 residues. The junction had 8 bases not matched to a gene; V was cut back by 4 bases and J by 8 bases. In nucleotides, the CDR3 is TGTGCCAGCAGCCGAACCGGGACAGGGAACGAAAAACTGTTTTTT. Translated: CASSRTGTGNEKLFF.

This clonotype was seen at least ten times. This CDR3 is CASSEVNGPGTEAFF. CDR3 DNA sequence: TGTGCCAGCAGTGAAGTCAATGGACCGGGGACTGAAGCTTTCTTT. The rearrangement uses TRBV6-1 and TRBJ1-1, with D hard to call. This CDR3 contains 15 residues. The germline V gene encodes CDR1 MNHNS and CDR2 SASEGT. Trimming stripped 1 base from V and 5 bases from J, with 14 bases between.

The table lists this clonotype with many counts. A read error is likely, as this CDR3 ends without the conserved phenylalanine or tryptophan. The J gene is TRBJ2-6, the V gene TRBV4-2; TRBD2 matches 8 bases. CDR3 length: 18 amino acids. V was pared by 4 bases and J by 0 bases, with 8 bases of the junction left unmatched. Germline CDR1 LGHNA, CDR2 YNFKEQ. In DNA, the CDR3 is TGTGCCAGCAGCCCCCGGGAGGGCCTCGGCTCTGGGGCCAACGTCCTGACTATC. It codes for CASSPREGLGSGANVLTI.

This clonotype occurred many times. The rearrangement joins TRBV12-3 or TRBV12-4 to TRBJ2-3; 9 positions agree with TRBD2. J gave up 4 bases and V 3 bases, and 8 bases lay outside the gene matches. The CDR3 contains 16 residues. In nucleotides, the CDR3 is TGTGCCAGCAGTTTGCCCCTAGCGGGATCCCCAGATACGCAGTATTTT. Protein sequence: CASSLPLAGSPDTQYF.

This clonotype was detected ten times or more. This sequence joins TRBV11-2 and TRBJ2-3; D may be TRBD1 (5 bases). CDR3 length equals 15 residues. Germline V lookup: CDR1 SGHAT, CDR2 FQNNGV. V lost 0 bases and J 1 base, leaving 8 bases between the germline ends. DNA for the CDR3: TGTGCCAGCAGCTTAGAGGGCAGGGGCACAGATACGCAGTATTTT. It is translated as CASSLEGRGTDTQYF.

This clonotype was recorded many times. The rearrangement joins TRBV7-9 to TRBJ2-7; D is undetermined. In germline, CDR1 is SEHNR, CDR2 FQNEAQ (reference sequence). V lost 1 base to trimming and J lost 7 bases, with 11 bases between them. This CDR3 spans 13 amino acids. The DNA of the CDR3 is TGTGCCAGCAGCTTAGTGGGGTCCGGGGAGCAGTACTTC. Protein sequence: CASSLVGSGEQYF.

Many counts were recorded for this clonotype. The CDR3 DNA reads as TGTGCCACCAGCAATACGAAACGAGATACGCAGTATTTT. Translated: CATSNTKRDTQYF. V and J are TRBV6-1 and TRBJ2-3; D not resolved. V shed 10 bases and J shed 5 bases, with 16 bases lying between them. Germline loops: CDR1 MNHNS, CDR2 SASEGT. This CDR3 is 13 amino acids long.

This clonotype was found many times. V is TRBV5-1 and J is TRBJ2-1, with 14 bases matching TRBD2. The CDR3 is made up of 16 amino acids. The V segment lost 3 bases and the J segment 10 bases; nucleotides outside the gene matches: 9. Germline V lookup: CDR1 SGHRS, CDR2 YFSETQ. The CDR3: CASSSGLAGVEGEQFF. The CDR3 coding sequence is TGCGCCAGCAGCTCGGGACTAGCGGGAGTGGAAGGGGAGCAGTTCTTC.

A single count supports this clonotype. V and J are TRBV2 and TRBJ2-7; TRBD1 is a possible D gene (7 bases). The length of the CDR3 is 15 residues. Looked up from germline, CDR1 is SNHLY and CDR2 is FYNNEI. V dropped 0 bases and J dropped 3 bases, with 12 bases sitting between them. CDR3 in DNA: TGTGCCAGCAGTGAAGCGGGGCAGGGGGGCTACGAGCAGTACGTC. Amino acid sequence: CASSEAGQGGYEQYV.

The chain links TRBV6-1 to TRBJ2-1, with D possibly TRBD1 on 6 matching bases. V was cut by 5 bases and J by 3 bases, with 14 bases left in between. Germline CDR1 and CDR2: MNHNS and SASEGT. The CDR3 consists of 15 residues. The CDR3, as DNA: TGTGCCAGCAGTCAGGGGTGGGAGAACTACAATGAGCAGTTCTTC. This gives the protein CASSQGWENYNEQFF.

This clonotype was found a few times. The chain employs TRBV5-1 and TRBJ2-1; 9 nucleotides line up with TRBD2. The junction had 13 bases not matched to a gene; V was cut back by 3 bases and J by 6 bases. Germline CDR1 and CDR2: SGHRS and YFSETQ. This CDR3 has 17 residues. CDR3 residues: CASSSLRGAGGANEQFF. The CDR3 nucleotides are TGCGCCAGCAGCTCGCTGAGGGGGGCGGGAGGGGCCAATGAGCAGTTCTTC.

This clonotype was seen repeatedly, ten times or more. The chain has TRBV18 and TRBJ1-1, with D tentatively TRBD1 (5 bases). CDR1 KGHSH and CDR2 LQKENI come from the germline V gene. V was trimmed by 3 bases and J by 1 base, leaving 15 bases between them. The CDR3 is made up of 16 amino acids. The DNA for the CDR3 is TGTGCCAGCTCACCGCAAATCTGGGGCGAGAACACTGAAGCTTTCTTT. Encoded protein: CASSPQIWGENTEAFF. Full variable domain (outside the CDR3, taken from reference TRBV18 and TRBJ1-1): NAGVMQNPRHLVRRRGQEARLRCSPMKGHSHVYWYRQLPEEGLKFMVYLQKENIIDESGMPKERFSAEFPKEGPSILRIQQVVRGDSAAYFCASSPQIWGENTEAFFGQGTRLTVV.